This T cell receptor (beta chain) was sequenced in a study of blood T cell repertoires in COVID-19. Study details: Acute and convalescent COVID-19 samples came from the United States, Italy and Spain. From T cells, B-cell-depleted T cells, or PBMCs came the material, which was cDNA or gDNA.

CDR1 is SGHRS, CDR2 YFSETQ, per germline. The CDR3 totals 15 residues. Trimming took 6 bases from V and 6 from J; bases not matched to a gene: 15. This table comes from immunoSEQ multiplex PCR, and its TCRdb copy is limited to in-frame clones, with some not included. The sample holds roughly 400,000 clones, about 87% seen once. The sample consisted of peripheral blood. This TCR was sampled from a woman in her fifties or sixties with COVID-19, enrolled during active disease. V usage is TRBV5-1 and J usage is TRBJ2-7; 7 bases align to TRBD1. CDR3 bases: TGCGCCAGCACCCCGACCCTGGGACAGTTGGGCGAGCAGTACTTC. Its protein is CASTPTLGQLGEQYF.